This TCR beta chain originates from a study of vaccination and CD4 T cells after COVID-19. About the study: Participants, all vaccine recipients, received two doses of either BNT162b2 or mRNA-1273.

Specified treatment: approximately 9-day PBMC culture with coronavirus spike peptide pools or control peptides (ViraFEST assay). From the unexposed donor, CD4+ T cells were collected ahead of the COVID-19 pandemic (2011-2018). A word on this clonotype: What it binds is not known.

The Oncomine TCR Beta short-read assay generated sequence data from the DNA of cultured CD4+ T cells. Genomic DNA extraction was carried out from cultured CD4+ T cells. TCRdb itself ran the PCR reads through MiXCR, one entry per CDR3 protein. The table has 9,500 to 14,000 distinct CDR3 sequences, around 40% seen once; the top ten hold roughly 21%. Study-level points and caveats: In median terms, SARS-CoV-2-reactive clonotypes went from about 20 to 38, a nonsignificant rise.

Material: CD4+ T cells from blood, cultured in vitro. This TCR derives from a human donor in good health.

The CDR3 DNA follows: TGTGCCAGCACCTTGGACAGCTTCACTGAAGCTTTCTTT. It is translated as CASTLDSFTEAFF. V usage is TRBV18 and J usage is TRBJ1-1; D may be TRBD1 (6 bases). V was trimmed by 8 bases and J by 4 bases, leaving 14 bases between them. Per germline, CDR1 KGHSH and CDR2 LQKENI. CDR3 size: 13 residues.